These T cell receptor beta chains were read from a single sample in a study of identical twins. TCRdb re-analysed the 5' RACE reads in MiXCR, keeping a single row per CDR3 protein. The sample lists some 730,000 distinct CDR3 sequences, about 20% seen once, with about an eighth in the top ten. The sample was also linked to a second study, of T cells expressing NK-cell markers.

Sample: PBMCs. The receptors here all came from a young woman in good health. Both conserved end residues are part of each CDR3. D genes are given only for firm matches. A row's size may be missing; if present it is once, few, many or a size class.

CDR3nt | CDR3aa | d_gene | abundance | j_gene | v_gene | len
TGCGCCACCCGGAGTAGCGGGGGCGCTCCCTACAATGAGCAGTTCTTC | CATRSSGGAPYNEQFF | TRBD2 | few | TRBJ2-1 | TRBV10-2 | 16
TGTGCCAGCAGCCAAGGGTCGGTGGCCAAAAACATTCAGTACTTC | CASSQGSVAKNIQYF | NA | NA | TRBJ2-4 | TRBV3-1 | 15
TGCAGTGCCCCCGGGGAGGGGATAAACATTCAGTACTTC | CSAPGEGINIQYF | TRBD2 | NA | TRBJ2-4 | TRBV20-1 | 13
TGCAGTGCCAAAGTAGCGGGGAGAACCAATTCACCCCTCCACTTT | CSAKVAGRTNSPLHF | NA | NA | TRBJ1-6 | TRBV20-1 | 15
TGTGCCAGCAGCTTCTCTAGCGGGGGGACAGATACGCAGTATTTT | CASSFSSGGTDTQYF | TRBD2 | many | TRBJ2-3 | TRBV7-2 | 15
TGTGCCAGCAGCCCGAGGACAGGGGACTCCTACGAGCAGTACTTC | CASSPRTGDSYEQYF | TRBD1 | NA | TRBJ2-7 | TRBV7-8 | 15
TGTGCCAGCAGCTTAGGAACGAGCGGCCGCTGGTACGAGCAGTACTTC | CASSLGTSGRWYEQYF | NA | NA | TRBJ2-7 | TRBV7-9 | 16
TGTGCCAGCAGGCTGCGGGGGGCGTACAATGAGCAGTTCTTC | CASRLRGAYNEQFF | TRBD2 | few | TRBJ2-1 | TRBV6-1 | 14
TGTGCCAGCAGCCAAGGCATAACGGGGGGACCCTACAATGAGCAGTTCTTC | CASSQGITGGPYNEQFF | TRBD2 | few | TRBJ2-1 | TRBV4-2 | 17
TGTGCCAGCAGCTTAGGGCAAACGCGAGACAGAGGAGATACGCAGTATTTT | CASSLGQTRDRGDTQYF | NA | NA | TRBJ2-3 | TRBV7-2 | 17